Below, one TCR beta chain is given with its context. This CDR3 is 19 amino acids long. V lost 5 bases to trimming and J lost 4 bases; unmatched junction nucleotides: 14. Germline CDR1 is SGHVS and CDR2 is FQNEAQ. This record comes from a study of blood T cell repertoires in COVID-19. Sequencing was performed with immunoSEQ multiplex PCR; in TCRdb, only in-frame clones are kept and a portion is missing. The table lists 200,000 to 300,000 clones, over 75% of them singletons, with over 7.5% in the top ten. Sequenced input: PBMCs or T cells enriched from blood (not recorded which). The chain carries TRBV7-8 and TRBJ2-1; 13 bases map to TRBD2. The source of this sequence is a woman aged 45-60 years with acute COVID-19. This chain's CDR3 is CASSSRGRGTSGAYNEQFF. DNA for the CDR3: TGTGCCAGCAGCAGCAGGGGACGAGGGACTAGCGGGGCTTACAATGAGCAGTTCTTC.